A single sample gave rise to the 4 T cell receptor beta chains below, sequenced in a study of shared clonotypes between healthy human individuals. The naive CD8 population came from CD45RO-negative cells selected for CCR7, without terminally differentiated effector memory CD45RA+ cells. The method was immunoSEQ multiplex PCR; TCRdb's version includes in-frame clones alone and lacks a portion of them. The sample lists about 2 million clones, about 95% occurring once. The sequencing input was naive CD8+ T cells sorted from blood. The receptors shown here come from a man younger than 35 in good health.

The chain employs TRBV2 and TRBJ2-7; TRBD2 aligns across 7 bases. This CDR3 is 15 amino acids long. V dropped 1 base and J dropped 2; count of bases not matched to a gene: 5. Germline CDR1 SNHLY, CDR2 FYNNEI. CDR3 region: CASSEGVAGAYEQYF. CDR3 nucleotides: TGTGCCAGCAGTGAAGGAGTAGCGGGCGCCTACGAGCAGTACTTC.

This clone is a singleton in its sample. The chain combines TRBV15 with TRBJ2-7, with D possibly being TRBD1 (6 bases). This CDR3 is 13 amino acids long. The germline V gene encodes CDR1 LNHNV and CDR2 YYDKDF (reference sequence). V was shortened by 4 bases and J by 3 bases, with 10 bases between the two germline ends. CDR3 in DNA: TGTGCCACCAGCACTCAACAGGGCTACGAGCAGTACTTC. Translating gives CATSTQQGYEQYF.

The V call is TRBV27, the J call TRBJ1-1; TRBD1 might be the D (6 bases). The ends were cut back, 2 bases at V and 3 bases at J, with 13 bases in the middle. CDR1 and CDR2 from the germline V gene are MNHEY and SMNVEV (reference sequence). This CDR3 has 15 amino acids. The CDR3 DNA sequence: TGTGCCAGCAGTTTAGGTCCAGGGGTGGACACTGAAGCTTTCTTT. This gives the protein CASSLGPGVDTEAFF.

The rearrangement links TRBV7-9 to TRBJ2-1; possibly TRBD2 for D (6 bases). CDR1 and CDR2 from the germline V gene are SEHNR and FQNEAQ (reference sequence). This CDR3 has 14 amino acids. V shed 4 bases and J shed 7 bases, with 14 bases lying between them. The CDR3: CASSSSEWENEQFF. In DNA form, the CDR3 reads TGTGCCAGCAGCTCTAGCGAGTGGGAAAATGAGCAGTTCTTC. Drawing the rest from reference TRBV7-9 and TRBJ2-1, the complete variable domain is DTGVSQNPRHKITKRGQNVTFRCDPISEHNRLYWYRQTLGQGPEFLTYFQNEAQLEKSRLLSDRFSAERPKGSFSTLEIQRTEQGDSAMYLCASSSSEWENEQFFGPGTRLTVL.